Listed below are T cell receptor beta chains from one sample, sequenced in a study of blood T cell repertoires in COVID-19. Generated by immunoSEQ multiplex PCR, the TCRdb table keeps only in-frame clones and is missing some. The sample contains a few hundred thousand clones, 70% to 90% of which appear only once. Sequencing was carried out using peripheral blood. The source of these receptors is a woman younger than 30 who had recovered from COVID-19. The CDR3 runs from the conserved cysteine through the conserved F or W. A D gene is named only where the DNA matches it firmly. Rows may omit the clone size; those that give it use once, few, many or a size class.

>NA|TRBJ1-1|NA|TRBV2
TGTGCCAGCAGTGACGCCGCAGGGATGAACACTGAAGCTTTCTTT
CASSDAAGMNTEAFF
>NA|TRBJ2-3|NA|TRBV13
TGTGCCAGCAGCGCGGAAACAGGGAGCACAGATACGCAGTATTTT
CASSAETGSTDTQYF
>TRBD1|TRBJ1-1|NA|TRBV28
TGTGCCAGCAGTTTAAGGGGGCACACTGAAGCTTTCTTT
CASSLRGHTEAFF
>NA|TRBJ2-7|NA|TRBV5-6
TGTGCCAGCAGCTCACAGGGAGGGGAGCAGTACTTC
CASSSQGGEQYF
>NA|TRBJ1-1|NA|TRBV19
TGTGCCAGTAGAAGAACAGGGATTACACCGAACACTGAAGCTTTCTTT
CASRRTGITPNTEAFF
>NA|TRBJ1-1|NA|TRBV2
TGTGCCAGCAGTGAAAAAGAACTCCCGAACACTGAAGCTTTCTTT
CASSEKELPNTEAFF
>NA|TRBJ2-1|NA|TRBV30
TGTGCCTGGAGTGTTGGCGGGATCATCCTTACGAATGAGCAGTTCTTC
CAWSVGGIILTNEQFF
>TRBD1|TRBJ2-7|NA|TRBV5-6
TGTGCCAGCAGCATGGGACAGGGCGGAGCGGAGCAGTACTTC
CASSMGQGGAEQYF
>NA|TRBJ1-2|NA|TRBV5-6
TGTGCCAGCAGCTTGGATACAGGGTATGGCTACACCTTC
CASSLDTGYGYTF
>NA|TRBJ2-1|NA|TRBV30
TGTGCCTGGAGGGGACTGGGAAACAATGAGCAGTTCTTC
CAWRGLGNNEQFF
>NA|TRBJ2-1|NA|TRBV3-1/TRBV3-2
TGTGCCAGCAGCCAAGTGCGGAACAATGAGCGGTTCTTC
CASSQVRNNERFF
>TRBD2|TRBJ2-3|NA|TRBV3-1/TRBV3-2
TGTGCCAGCAGCCAAGAAGGCGTTAGCGGGAGGGCCGGAAACTCGCAGTATTTT
CASSQEGVSGRAGNSQYF
>TRBD2|TRBJ2-1|NA|TRBV10-3
TGTGCCATCAGTGAGCGGGACTACTACAATGAGCAGTTCTTC
CAISERDYYNEQFF
>NA|TRBJ1-2|NA|TRBV7-2
TGTGCCAGCAGCGGCCACGGGGGGCTGGGCGGCTACACCTTC
CASSGHGGLGGYTF
>TRBD2|TRBJ2-6|NA|TRBV7-3
TGTGCCAGCAGCTTAGTGGGACTAGCGGACCCCTTGGGGGCCAACGTCCTGACTTTC
CASSLVGLADPLGANVLTF
>NA|TRBJ1-1|few|TRBV18
TGTGCCAGCTCATCGACAGGGAACACTGAAGCTTTCTTT
CASSSTGNTEAFF
>TRBD2|TRBJ2-3|few|TRBV6-4
TGTGCCAGCAGTGACTCCGGGACTAGCGGCACAGATACGCAGTATTTT
CASSDSGTSGTDTQYF
>NA|TRBJ1-4|NA|TRBV30
TGTGCCTGGAGTGGGAGCGTAGTCATGGAAAAACTGTTTTTT
CAWSGSVVMEKLFF
>NA|TRBJ2-6|NA|TRBV4-3
TGCGCCAGCAGCCAAGACCATTCTGGGGCCAACGTCCTGACTTTC
CASSQDHSGANVLTF
>TRBD1|TRBJ1-4|NA|TRBV18
TGTGCCAGCTCAACCGACAGGGGGAATGAAAAACTGTTTTTT
CASSTDRGNEKLFF
>TRBD1|TRBJ2-7|NA|TRBV15
TGTGCCACCAGCACCGACAGGGGATCGTACGAGCAGTACTTC
CATSTDRGSYEQYF
>TRBD1|TRBJ1-1|NA|TRBV10-1
TGCGCCAGCAGTGAGTCGGGAAGCTGGGACAGGGCCGCTTTCTTT
CASSESGSWDRAAFF
>TRBD2|TRBJ2-7|NA|TRBV5-4
TGTGCCAGCAGCCCGACTAGCGGTGACTACGAGCAGTACTTC
CASSPTSGDYEQYF
>NA|TRBJ1-6|NA|TRBV19
TGTGCCAGTAGTATACCAGGGTTGAATTCACCCCTCCACTTT
CASSIPGLNSPLHF
>TRBD1|TRBJ1-5|NA|TRBV4-1
TGCGCCAGCAGCCAAGATGGTGCAGGGGGCTGGCAGCCCCAGCATTTT
CASSQDGAGGWQPQHF
>NA|TRBJ1-5|NA|TRBV6-2/TRBV6-3
TGTGCCAGCAGTTGGTCCGCAGGACAAGTTAGCAATCAGCCCCAGCATTTT
CASSWSAGQVSNQPQHF
>TRBD1|TRBJ1-5|NA|TRBV12-5
TGTGCTAGTAGCGTTTGGTCCGGGACAGGGGGCAATCAGCCCCAGCATTTT
CASSVWSGTGGNQPQHF
>NA|TRBJ2-1|few|TRBV12-5
TGTGCTAGTGGTTTGGTACATAAGTCAAATGAGCAGTTCTTC
CASGLVHKSNEQFF
>NA|TRBJ1-2|NA|TRBV14
TGTGCCAGCAGCCAAACTAGACATCCCACTAACTATGGCTACACCTTC
CASSQTRHPTNYGYTF
>NA|TRBJ2-1|NA|TRBV7-9
TGTGCCAGCAGCTTAGGGCTTCAGGGCCCTAGCTCCTACAATGAGCAGTTCTTC
CASSLGLQGPSSYNEQFF
>TRBD1|TRBJ1-2|NA|TRBV11-2
TGTGCCAGCAGCCTCTCCAGGGGGCGGGGAGGCTACACCTTC
CASSLSRGRGGYTF
>TRBD2|TRBJ2-1|NA|TRBV18
TGTGCCAGCTCACCACGTAGCGGGAGTTGGAATGAGCAGTTCTTC
CASSPRSGSWNEQFF
>NA|TRBJ1-1|NA|TRBV19
TGTGCCTCTTTCCCTCACAGGAACACTGAAGCTTTCTTT
CASFPHRNTEAFF
>NA|TRBJ2-6|NA|TRBV18
TGTGCCAGCTCACCTACCCCAGTCTCTGGGGCCAACGTCCTGACTTTC
CASSPTPVSGANVLTF
>TRBD1|TRBJ1-2|NA|TRBV7-8
TGTGCCAGCAGCTTTTACAGGGGGATCGGCTATGGCTACACCTTC
CASSFYRGIGYGYTF
>NA|TRBJ2-2|few|TRBV7-3
TGTGCCAGCAGCCCAAGCGTCCTTACCGGGGAGCTGTTTTTT
CASSPSVLTGELFF
>TRBD1|TRBJ2-7|NA|TRBV10-3
TGTGCCATTTCAGTACAGGGGGCGTCCCACGAGCAGTACTTC
CAISVQGASHEQYF
>TRBD1|TRBJ1-2|NA|TRBV25-1
TGTGCCAGCAGTGAGACAGGGGGCCGTAACTATGGCTACACCTTC
CASSETGGRNYGYTF
>TRBD1|TRBJ1-2|NA|TRBV4-2
TGTGCCAGCAACCGGGACAGGGGTGACTATGGCTACACCTTC
CASNRDRGDYGYTF
>TRBD1|TRBJ2-5|NA|TRBV4-2
TGTGCCAGCAGCCCCCCCGGACAGGGTCGGGAGACCCAGTACTTC
CASSPPGQGRETQYF
>TRBD1|TRBJ1-1|NA|TRBV7-9
TGTGCCAGCAGCTTACGGACAGGGGGAAACACTGAAGCTTTCTTT
CASSLRTGGNTEAFF
>TRBD1|TRBJ1-5|NA|TRBV28
TGTGCCAGCAGGCCCGCCGGGACAGGCCATAGCAATCAGCCCCAGCATTTT
CASRPAGTGHSNQPQHF
>TRBD2|TRBJ2-3|NA|TRBV7-3
TGTGCCAGCAGCTTTAGCGGGGCCGAGACAGATACGCAGTATTTT
CASSFSGAETDTQYF
>TRBD2|TRBJ2-7|NA|TRBV7-9
TGTGCCAGCAGCTCAAAAGGACTAGCGGGCTTTCAGCAGTACTTC
CASSSKGLAGFQQYF
>NA|TRBJ2-3|NA|TRBV7-9
TGTGCCAGCGCGGCGGCTAGCACAGATACGCAGTATTTT
CASAAASTDTQYF
>TRBD1|TRBJ1-2|NA|TRBV5-4
TGTGCCAGCAGCCAAGACAGGGGGCCTGGCTATGGCTACACCTTC
CASSQDRGPGYGYTF
>NA|TRBJ1-3|NA|TRBV4-2
TGTGCCAGCAGCCCCCCCACAGATCCGAACACCATATATTTT
CASSPPTDPNTIYF
>TRBD1|TRBJ2-2|NA|TRBV7-2
TGTGCCAGCAGCTTAGGGGACAGGGGGCTTACCGGGGAGCTGTTTTTT
CASSLGDRGLTGELFF
>NA|TRBJ2-3|once|TRBV9
TGTGCCAGCAGCGTAGCGGCGGGAACTAGCACAGATACGCAGTATTTT
CASSVAAGTSTDTQYF
>NA|TRBJ1-3|NA|TRBV2
TGTGCCAGCGCCTGGGACACTGTTCTTCCCAACTCTGGAAACACCATATATTTT
CASAWDTVLPNSGNTIYF
>NA|TRBJ2-3|NA|TRBV10-3
TGTGCCACCGCGGACGACTACACAGATACGCAGTATTTT
CATADDYTDTQYF
>TRBD1|TRBJ1-6|NA|TRBV11-2
TGTGCCAGCAGTCGCGACAGGGAGGATTCACCCCTCCACTTT
CASSRDREDSPLHF
>NA|TRBJ2-7|NA|TRBV9
TGTGCCAGCAGCCTTAGCGGAGGCCTAGTGGGGGAGCAGTACTTC
CASSLSGGLVGEQYF
>NA|TRBJ1-6|NA|TRBV12-3/TRBV12-4
TGTGCCAGCAGTTTGGTCGGTTCACCCCTCCACTTT
CASSLVGSPLHF
>TRBD2|TRBJ2-5|NA|TRBV30
TGTGCCGGGGGGGAGGCCCAAGAGACCCAGTACTTC
CAGGEAQETQYF